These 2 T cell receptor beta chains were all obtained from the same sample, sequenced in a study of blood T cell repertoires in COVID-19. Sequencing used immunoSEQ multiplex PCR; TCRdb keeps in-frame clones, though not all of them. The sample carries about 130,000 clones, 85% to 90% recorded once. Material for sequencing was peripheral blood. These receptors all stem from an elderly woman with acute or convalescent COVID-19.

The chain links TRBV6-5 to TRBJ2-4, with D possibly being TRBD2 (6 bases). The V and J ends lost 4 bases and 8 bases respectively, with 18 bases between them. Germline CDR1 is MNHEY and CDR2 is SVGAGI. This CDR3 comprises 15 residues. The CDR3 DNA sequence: TGTGCCAGCAGTTCCCGGGGGAAGGGCCGGGACATTCAGTACTTC. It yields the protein CASSSRGKGRDIQYF.

This CDR3 is CATGSNEKLFF. CDR3 DNA sequence: TGTGCCACGGGGTCTAATGAAAAACTGTTTTTT. This chain links TRBV10-3 with TRBJ1-4, with D unclear. The CDR3 consists of 11 residues. Germline V gives CDR1 ENHRY, CDR2 SYGVKD. V lost 10 bases and J 3 bases, leaving 6 bases between the germline ends.